A selection of T cell receptor beta chains follows, all from one sample in a study of OX40 agonist ivuxolimab in advanced cancers. TCRdb's copy holds only in-frame clones and misses some; the assay was immunoSEQ multiplex PCR. In the table there are 20,000 to 25,000 clones, around four fifths of which are singletons. The sequencing here drew on CD4+ or CD8+ T cells sorted from blood, taken in a trial of the OX40 agonist ivuxolimab. The receptors here all came from an adult with an advanced solid tumor such as melanoma, head and neck, liver or kidney cancer. CDR3s include the opening cysteine and the closing phenylalanine or tryptophan. Each record gives: CDR3 length, clone size, V gene, J gene, D gene, CDR3 DNA, CDR3 protein. The D gene is left open where the match is weak. Not all rows give a size; the values are once, few, many and, for expanded clones, a class.

length: 12; size: .; V: TRBV13; J: TRBJ1-2; D: .; DNA: TGTGCCAGCAGCTGGACGACCGGAGGCTACACCTTC; CDR3: CASSWTTGGYTF
length: 15; size: .; V: TRBV5-1; J: TRBJ1-1; D: .; DNA: TGCGCCAGCAGCTTGTACCGGTCCAAGAACACTGAAGCTTTCTTT; CDR3: CASSLYRSKNTEAFF
length: 11; size: .; V: TRBV6-5; J: TRBJ2-1; D: .; DNA: TGTGCCAGCAGTGACGCAGGAGAGCAGTTCTTC; CDR3: CASSDAGEQFF
length: 17; size: .; V: TRBV27; J: TRBJ1-5; D: .; DNA: TGTGCCAGCACTCCCTTCCCCCCTTCCGGGGTTGGTCAGCCCCAGCATTTT; CDR3: CASTPFPPSGVGQPQHF
length: 11; size: .; V: TRBV29-1; J: TRBJ1-1; D: .; DNA: TGCAGCGTTGAGACATACACTGAAGCTTTCTTT; CDR3: CSVETYTEAFF
length: 13; size: .; V: TRBV5-4; J: TRBJ2-7; D: TRBD1; DNA: TGTGCCAGCAGCCCCGACAGGGATTACGAGCAGTACTTC; CDR3: CASSPDRDYEQYF
length: 16; size: .; V: TRBV4-1; J: TRBJ2-7; D: .; DNA: TGCGCCAGCAGCCATAGCATGGCACGGGTAGTCAACGAGCAGTACTTC; CDR3: CASSHSMARVVNEQYF
length: 15; size: few; V: TRBV10-3; J: TRBJ1-2; D: TRBD1; DNA: TGTGCCATCAGACTTAGGACAGGGCTAAACTATGGCTACACCTTC; CDR3: CAIRLRTGLNYGYTF
length: 17; size: .; V: TRBV5-6; J: TRBJ2-7; D: .; DNA: TGTGCCAGCAGCTTGGGCGTATGGGGGGACAGCACCTACGAGCAGTACTTC; CDR3: CASSLGVWGDSTYEQYF
length: 13; size: once; V: TRBV6-5; J: TRBJ1-1; D: .; DNA: TGTGCCAGCCGACCGGGAGGGAACACTGAAGCTTTCTTT; CDR3: CASRPGGNTEAFF
length: 16; size: .; V: TRBV27; J: TRBJ2-7; D: .; DNA: TGTGCCAGCAGTTTATCCCAAGAGGGGGGGTCCTACGAGCAGTACTTC; CDR3: CASSLSQEGGSYEQYF
length: 12; size: once; V: TRBV5-6; J: TRBJ2-1; D: .; DNA: TGTGCCAGCAGCCCTTCCTACAATGAGCAGTTCTTC; CDR3: CASSPSYNEQFF
length: 15; size: few; V: TRBV6-4; J: TRBJ2-3; D: TRBD2; DNA: TGTGCCAGCAGTGACCTAAGCGGGGGGGCAGATACGCAGTATTTT; CDR3: CASSDLSGGADTQYF
length: 16; size: .; V: TRBV5-6; J: TRBJ1-5; D: .; DNA: TGTGCCAGCAGCTTGTTTACAGACAATAGCAATCAGCCCCAGCATTTT; CDR3: CASSLFTDNSNQPQHF
length: 15; size: .; V: TRBV13; J: TRBJ2-1; D: TRBD1; DNA: TGTGCCGGCAGCCTTGAACAGGGGCCCTACAATGAGCAGTTCTTC; CDR3: CAGSLEQGPYNEQFF
length: 15; size: .; V: TRBV19; J: TRBJ1-3; D: .; DNA: TGTGCCAGTAGTATCCCCCAGCCCGCGGGAAACACCATATATTTT; CDR3: CASSIPQPAGNTIYF
length: 13; size: .; V: TRBV28; J: TRBJ1-1; D: .; DNA: TGTGCCAGCAGTTTGAGTGCGAACACTGAAGCTTTCTTT; CDR3: CASSLSANTEAFF
length: 17; size: .; V: TRBV27; J: TRBJ2-1; D: .; DNA: TGTGCCAGCAGCTGGCGGTCTACTGCGAGCTCCTACAATGAGCAGTTCTTC; CDR3: CASSWRSTASSYNEQFF
length: 16; size: .; V: TRBV7-8; J: TRBJ2-2; D: .; DNA: TGTGCCAGCAGCGTAGGAATCTCCGAGAACACCGGGGAGCTGTTTTTT; CDR3: CASSVGISENTGELFF
length: 14; size: .; V: TRBV7-7; J: TRBJ2-5; D: .; DNA: TGTGCTAGCAGCAATTGGACAGCACGGGAGACCCAGTACTTC; CDR3: CASSNWTARETQYF
length: 11; size: .; V: TRBV5-1; J: TRBJ1-2; D: .; DNA: TGCGCCAGCAGCGATAGCTATGGCTACACCTTC; CDR3: CASSDSYGYTF
length: 13; size: .; V: TRBV5-1; J: TRBJ1-1; D: .; DNA: TGCGCCAGCAGCTTGGGGGCTAACACTGAAGCTTTCTTT; CDR3: CASSLGANTEAFF
length: 14; size: once; V: TRBV6-6; J: TRBJ1-5; D: .; DNA: TGTGCCAGCAGTTACCCAGATAGCAATCAGCCCCAGCATTTT; CDR3: CASSYPDSNQPQHF
length: 15; size: .; V: TRBV7-9; J: TRBJ1-1; D: .; DNA: TGTGCCAGCAGCGGTCGACAGGTTCCGAACACTGAAGCTTTCTTT; CDR3: CASSGRQVPNTEAFF
length: 14; size: .; V: TRBV2; J: TRBJ1-2; D: TRBD1; DNA: TGTGCCAGCGGTTCGGACAGGGGAGGCTATGGCTACACCTTC; CDR3: CASGSDRGGYGYTF
length: 14; size: .; V: TRBV6-1; J: TRBJ2-7; D: .; DNA: TGTGCCAGCCAAGCACAAGTCTCATACGGCGAGCAGTACTTC; CDR3: CASQAQVSYGEQYF
length: 16; size: .; V: TRBV7-9; J: TRBJ2-2; D: TRBD2; DNA: TGTGCCAGCAGCTTAGGTTTGCGGGGGAGCACCGGGGAGCTGTTTTTT; CDR3: CASSLGLRGSTGELFF
length: 15; size: .; V: TRBV6-5; J: TRBJ1-6; D: TRBD1; DNA: TGTGCCAGCAGTTACTTACAGGGGGCTCGTTCACCCCTCCACTTT; CDR3: CASSYLQGARSPLHF
length: 16; size: .; V: TRBV11-2; J: TRBJ2-1; D: TRBD2; DNA: TGTGCCAGCAGCTTAGATTTGTTCGAAGCGGGGGATGAGCAGTTCTTC; CDR3: CASSLDLFEAGDEQFF
length: 20; size: .; V: TRBV23-1; J: TRBJ2-4; D: .; DNA: TGCGCCAGCAGTCAAGAAGGTATGCAGGGGGGGGTCCTTGCCAAAAACATTCAGTACTTC; CDR3: CASSQEGMQGGVLAKNIQYF
length: 15; size: .; V: TRBV7-6; J: TRBJ1-6; D: .; DNA: TGTGCCAGCAGCTTAGAGGGGTCGTATAATTCACCCCTCCACTTT; CDR3: CASSLEGSYNSPLHF
length: 16; size: .; V: TRBV7-9; J: TRBJ2-7; D: TRBD1; DNA: TGTGCCAGCAGCTTATCCGGGACAGGGGATGTCCTGAAGCAGTACTTC; CDR3: CASSLSGTGDVLKQYF
length: 15; size: .; V: TRBV18; J: TRBJ2-5; D: .; DNA: TGTGCCAGCTCACCACCCGCCGGGTTCCAAGAGACCCAGTACTTC; CDR3: CASSPPAGFQETQYF
length: 14; size: .; V: TRBV4-3; J: TRBJ1-1; D: .; DNA: TGCGCCAGCAGCCAAGATGGTGAGTACACTGAAGCTTTCTTT; CDR3: CASSQDGEYTEAFF
length: 12; size: .; V: TRBV7-9; J: TRBJ2-7; D: .; DNA: TGTGCCAGCAGCCAGGGGGGGAACGAGCAGTACTTC; CDR3: CASSQGGNEQYF
length: 15; size: .; V: TRBV5-1; J: TRBJ1-5; D: TRBD1; DNA: TGCGCCAGCAGCTTGATATCAGGGGGTAATCAGCCCCAGCATTTT; CDR3: CASSLISGGNQPQHF
length: 16; size: .; V: TRBV27; J: TRBJ2-7; D: TRBD1; DNA: TGTGCCAGCAGTTCCTTAATCGACAGGGGGAAGGACGAGCAGTACTTC; CDR3: CASSSLIDRGKDEQYF
length: 13; size: .; V: TRBV9; J: TRBJ1-1; D: .; DNA: TGTGCCAGCAGCCCCCCCACGGCCACTGAAGCTTTCTTT; CDR3: CASSPPTATEAFF
length: 15; size: few; V: TRBV9; J: TRBJ1-1; D: TRBD1; DNA: TGTGCCAGCAGCCCCTTTGACAGGGGGAACACTGAAGCTTTCTTT; CDR3: CASSPFDRGNTEAFF
length: 15; size: .; V: TRBV25-1; J: TRBJ1-5; D: TRBD1; DNA: TGTGCCAGCAGTCCCGGGACAGGGGGTGGACAGCCCCAGCATTTT; CDR3: CASSPGTGGGQPQHF
length: 14; size: .; V: TRBV2; J: TRBJ1-2; D: .; DNA: TGTGCCAGCAGTGAGGCGGGGGGGGTGAATGGCTACACCTTC; CDR3: CASSEAGGVNGYTF
length: 14; size: .; V: TRBV7-8; J: TRBJ2-7; D: TRBD1; DNA: TGTGCCAGCAGCCTCGGGACAGGGTACAGGGAGCAGTACTTC; CDR3: CASSLGTGYREQYF
length: 16; size: .; V: TRBV5-1; J: TRBJ2-1; D: .; DNA: TGCGCCAGCAGCTTTTTGCGGGGCCAAAAAGGAGATGAGCAGTTCTTC; CDR3: CASSFLRGQKGDEQFF
length: 15; size: once; V: TRBV7-9; J: TRBJ2-1; D: .; DNA: TGTGCCAGCAGCCAGACTACCCAATCCTACAATGAGCAGTTCTTC; CDR3: CASSQTTQSYNEQFF
length: 17; size: .; V: TRBV21-1; J: TRBJ2-3; D: .; DNA: TGTGCCAGTCGGGAGGGGGATGCGGGGTATAGCACAGATACGCAGTATTTT; CDR3: CASREGDAGYSTDTQYF